Below are 16 T cell receptor beta chains sequenced from a single sample in a study of blood T cell repertoires in COVID-19. The method was immunoSEQ multiplex PCR; TCRdb's version includes in-frame clones alone and lacks a portion of them. The table has around 270,000 clones, 88% seen once. The material sequenced was peripheral blood. The receptors were sampled from a man aged 55-75 years who had recovered from COVID-19.

The genes are TRBV19 and TRBJ1-1, with D perhaps TRBD1 (6 bases). V was pared by 5 bases and J by 4 bases, with 17 bases between. Germline V gene lookup returns CDR1 LNHDA and CDR2 SQIVND (reference sequence). The CDR3 has 15 amino acids. The CDR3 DNA reads as TGTGCCAGTAGTCCCCAGGGGAGCGGTAGCACTGAAGCTTTCTTT. It specifies CASSPQGSGSTEAFF.

This clone came up once. This chain uses TRBV4-1 with TRBJ1-5; the match to TRBD1 covers 10 bases. This CDR3 is built from 14 residues. J was trimmed by 4 bases and V by 4 bases; bases with no gene match: 1. The V gene's germline CDR1 is MGHRA and CDR2 YSYEKL. The CDR3 loop reads CASSPGQGNQPQHF. As DNA, the CDR3 is TGCGCCAGCAGCCCGGGACAGGGGAATCAGCCCCAGCATTTT.

The chain carries TRBV27 and TRBJ2-1; 11 positions match TRBD1. CDR1 and CDR2 (germline): MNHEY, SMNVEV (reference sequence). V shed 0 bases, J shed 4 bases, and the junction held 5 bases outside the gene matches. The CDR3 covers 17 residues. The CDR3 here is CASSLSTGQGAYNEQFF. The CDR3 coding sequence is TGTGCCAGCAGTTTATCGACCGGACAGGGGGCATACAATGAGCAGTTCTTC.

The rearrangement links TRBV14 to TRBJ2-2; 7 positions agree with TRBD2. V dropped 4 bases and J dropped 4; count of bases not matched to a gene: 6. Germline values: CDR1 SGHDN, CDR2 FVKESK. CDR3 length: 15 residues. Here the CDR3 DNA reads TGTGCCAGCAGCCCTAGGACGGGAGGCACCGGGGAGCTGTTTTTT. Protein sequence: CASSPRTGGTGELFF. Full variable domain (missing parts from reference TRBV14 and TRBJ2-2): EAGVTQFPSHSVIEKGQTVTLRCDPISGHDNLYWYRRVMGKEIKFLLHFVKESKQDESGMPNNRFLAERTGGTYSTLKVQPAELEDSGVYFCASSPRTGGTGELFFGEGSRLTVL.

The V and J genes are TRBV27 and TRBJ2-3; 14 nucleotides agree with TRBD2. This CDR3 comprises 16 residues. Trimming removed 5 bases from V and 4 bases from J; junction bases left unmatched: 5. Germline V gives CDR1 MNHEY, CDR2 SMNVEV (reference sequence). The CDR3 reads CASSPRLAGGSDTQYF. CDR3 nucleotide sequence: TGTGCCAGCAGTCCAAGACTAGCGGGGGGGTCAGATACGCAGTATTTT.

The rearrangement uses TRBV18 and TRBJ2-5, with D tentatively TRBD2 (5 bases). The CDR3 has 15 residues. Between the trimmed V and J ends, which lost 3 bases and 5 bases, there was a span of 16 bases. Germline assignment: CDR1 KGHSH and CDR2 LQKENI. This CDR3 reads CASSPARGFLETQYF. DNA of the CDR3: TGTGCCAGCTCACCGGCCCGGGGTTTCTTGGAGACCCAGTACTTC. The variable domain in full, completed from reference TRBV18 and TRBJ2-5, reads NAGVMQNPRHLVRRRGQEARLRCSPMKGHSHVYWYRQLPEEGLKFMVYLQKENIIDESGMPKERFSAEFPKEGPSILRIQQVVRGDSAAYFCASSPARGFLETQYFGPGTRLLVL.

The gene calls are TRBV27 and TRBJ2-1, with 11 nucleotides matching TRBD2. Germline V CDR1 and CDR2: MNHEY, SMNVEV (reference sequence). V lost 5 bases to trimming and J lost 4 bases; unmatched junction nucleotides: 4. The CDR3 loop spans 15 amino acids. The CDR3: CASSPLAGGYNEQFF. For the CDR3, the DNA is TGTGCCAGCAGTCCGCTAGCGGGGGGATACAATGAGCAGTTCTTC.

V usage is TRBV5-1 and J usage is TRBJ2-3; 7 bases are shared with TRBD1. The J segment lost 1 base and the V segment lost 6 bases, leaving 5 bases of the junction unmatched. Germline V gives CDR1 SGHRS, CDR2 YFSETQ. This CDR3 region has 14 residues. The DNA for the CDR3 is TGCGCCAGCATAGGGGACAGAGGCACAGATACGCAGTATTTT. Translating gives CASIGDRGTDTQYF.

This chain joins TRBV6-5 and TRBJ2-5, with unresolved D. V lost 0 bases to trimming and J lost 5 bases, with 7 bases between them. The germline gives CDR1 MNHEY, CDR2 SVGAGI. The length of the CDR3 is 13 residues. The CDR3 coding sequence is TGTGCCAGCAGTTACTCTGGGCGCGAGACCCAGTACTTC. Translation: CASSYSGRETQYF.

The V and J genes are TRBV5-1 and TRBJ2-1, with D tentatively TRBD1 (6 bases). V lost 4 bases and J 5 bases, leaving 10 bases between the germline ends. Germline values: CDR1 SGHRS, CDR2 YFSETQ. The CDR3 totals 13 residues. CDR3 in amino acids: CASSRTGNNEQFF. CDR3 nucleotide sequence: TGCGCCAGCAGCAGAACAGGGAACAATGAGCAGTTCTTC.

The chain recombines TRBV2 with TRBJ1-4; TRBD1 matches at 7 bases. Germline CDR1 reads SNHLY; CDR2 reads FYNNEI. V trimming: 7 bases; J trimming: 8 bases; junction bases outside the gene matches: 16. The CDR3 has 16 residues. The CDR3 protein is CASILPAGGLEEKLFF. The CDR3 DNA follows: TGTGCCAGCATTCTCCCGGCAGGGGGGTTGGAGGAAAAACTGTTTTTT.

Points on this clone: A read error may account for a junction end that differs from germline. The CDR3 protein is CASSLRAGNAEAFF. As DNA, the CDR3 is TGTGCCAGCAGCCTGCGGGCCGGGAACGCTGAAGCTTTCTTT. V and J are TRBV4-2 and TRBJ1-1, with D hard to call. Germline values: CDR1 LGHNA, CDR2 YNFKEQ. This CDR3 contains 14 residues.

The chain has TRBV3-1 (or the pseudogene TRBV3-2) and TRBJ2-5, with TRBD2 matching over 8 bases. J was trimmed by 4 bases and V by 4 bases; bases with no gene match: 8. The CDR3 extends over 15 amino acids. Germline lookup yields CDR1 LGHDT and CDR2 YNNKEL (reference sequence). This chain's CDR3 is CASSPQRGWAETQYF. CDR3 coding DNA: TGTGCCAGCAGCCCGCAGCGGGGGTGGGCAGAGACCCAGTACTTC.

This CDR3 reads CASSARQGYEKLFF. The CDR3 DNA reads TGTGCCAGCAGTGCCCGACAGGGATATGAAAAACTGTTTTTT. This chain joins TRBV25-1 and TRBJ1-4; 7 bases match TRBD1. The CDR3 length is 14 residues. CDR1 MGHDK and CDR2 SYGVNS come from the germline V gene. The junction had 5 bases not matched to a gene; V was cut back by 4 bases and J by 6 bases.

The sample holds one count of this clone. The CDR3 DNA is TGTGCCAGCAGCCTAACCCCCGGGGAGCTGTTTTTT. As protein: CASSLTPGELFF. The chain links TRBV9 to TRBJ2-2; unclear D gene. Trimming pared 4 bases from V and 6 bases from J, leaving 7 bases between. CDR3 length equals 12 residues. The germline gives CDR1 SGDLS, CDR2 YYNGEE.

This clone was seen a single time. The chain employs TRBV11-1 and TRBJ2-2; 7 positions match TRBD1. The germline V gene encodes CDR1 SGHAT and CDR2 FQDESV (reference sequence). The CDR3 is 16 amino acids. V trimming: 4 bases; J trimming: 4 bases; junction bases outside the gene matches: 9. The CDR3 protein is CASSSGPGQSTGELFF. DNA of the CDR3: TGTGCCAGCAGCTCAGGTCCGGGACAGTCCACCGGGGAGCTGTTTTTT.